These 9 T cell receptor beta chains share one sample of origin, sequenced in a study of T cell changes during pregnancy in multiple sclerosis. Assay: immunoSEQ multiplex PCR; the TCRdb copy retains only in-frame clones and omits some. The repertoire consists of 35,000 to 45,000 clones, with around nine tenths occurring once and the leading ten covering over 0.95%. The sample in question was peripheral blood, obtained before pregnancy. The receptors were sampled from a female donor with multiple sclerosis, enrolled in a pregnancy study.

This chain connects TRBV19 to TRBJ1-4; D ambiguous. The V end was cut by 5 bases, the J end by 2 bases, with 9 bases between. The CDR3 is 14 amino acids. CDR1 is LNHDA, CDR2 SQIVND, per germline (reference sequence). CDR3 amino acids: CASSPQTTNEKLFF. For the CDR3, the DNA is TGTGCCAGTAGTCCACAGACGACTAATGAAAAACTGTTTTTT.

This chain uses TRBV6-4 with TRBJ2-3; D remains unclear. Trimming took off 9 bases at V and 2 bases at J, with 15 bases between the two ends. The germline V gene encodes CDR1 MRHNA and CDR2 SNTAGT. The CDR3 contains 14 residues. CDR3 residues: CASRPRVLTDTQYF. CDR3 coding DNA: TGTGCCAGTAGACCCCGGGTCCTCACAGATACGCAGTATTTT.

The chain recombines TRBV2 with TRBJ1-6; 7 bases fit TRBD1. CDR1 and CDR2 (germline): SNHLY, FYNNEI. Trimming removed 3 bases from V and 9 bases from J; junction bases left unmatched: 8. The CDR3 length is 15 residues. CDR3 in amino acids: CASSDLGGGGSPLHF. The CDR3 DNA sequence: TGTGCCAGCAGTGATTTAGGGGGCGGAGGTTCACCCCTCCACTTT. Filled out from reference TRBV2 and TRBJ1-6, the complete variable domain reads EPEVTQTPSHQVTQMGQEVILRCVPISNHLYFYWYRQILGQKVEFLVSFYNNEISEKSEIFDDQFSVERPDGSNFTLKIRSTKLEDSAMYFCASSDLGGGGSPLHFGNGTRLTVT.

The chain uses TRBV5-4 and TRBJ2-2; TRBD1 matches 10 bases. In germline, CDR1 is SGHNT, CDR2 YYREEE (reference sequence). CDR3 length equals 16 residues. The J segment lost 4 bases and the V segment lost 3 bases, leaving 6 bases of the junction unmatched. DNA of the CDR3: TGTGCCAGCAGCTCCCCGGGACAGGGGTTCACCGGGGAGCTGTTTTTT. This translates into CASSSPGQGFTGELFF.

The chain links TRBV5-1 to TRBJ2-5, with 13 bases lining up with TRBD2. CDR1 and CDR2 (germline): SGHRS, YFSETQ. V lost 2 bases, J lost 1 base, and 2 bases stayed unmatched. This CDR3 spans 16 amino acids. Written as DNA, the CDR3 is TGCGCCAGCAGCTTACTAGCGGGAGGGACCCAAGAGACCCAGTACTTC. Translated: CASSLLAGGTQETQYF.

This chain links TRBV10-3 with TRBJ2-7; 9 bases are shared with TRBD1. The trim removed 11 bases at V and 5 bases at J, leaving 10 bases unmatched. CDR1 and CDR2 (germline): ENHRY, SYGVKD. The CDR3 is 13 amino acids. CDR3 sequence reads: CAALRDREDEQYF. In DNA form, the CDR3 reads TGTGCCGCTCTCCGGGACAGGGAGGACGAGCAGTACTTC.

This sequence joins TRBV30 and TRBJ2-7; unclear D gene. Looked up from germline, CDR1 is GTSNPN and CDR2 is SVGIG (reference sequence). Trimming shortened V by 1 base and J by 3 bases, and 13 bases separated the two germline ends. The CDR3 is made up of 14 amino acids. CDR3 region: CAWSERVASYEQYF. In DNA form, the CDR3 reads TGTGCCTGGAGTGAACGGGTCGCTAGCTACGAGCAGTACTTC. Supplemented by reference TRBV30 and TRBJ2-7, the full variable domain reads SQTIHQWPATLVQPVGSPLSLECTVEGTSNPNLYWYRQAAGRGLQLLFYSVGIGQISSEVPQNLSASRPQDRQFILSSKKLLLSDSGFYLCAWSERVASYEQYFGPGTRLTVT.

Details on this clone: Other nucleotide sequences from this sample produce the same CDR3. The rearrangement links TRBV7-2 to TRBJ2-7, with D perhaps matching TRBD1 (5 bases). Germline V gene lookup returns CDR1 SGHTA and CDR2 FQGNSA. This CDR3 is 13 amino acids long. V was cut by 1 base and J by 2 bases, with 6 bases left in between. CDR3 residues: CASSLGTTYEQYF. DNA of the CDR3: TGTGCCAGCAGCTTAGGGACAACCTACGAGCAGTACTTC.

The rearrangement links TRBV29-1 to TRBJ1-4; 8 bases are shared with TRBD1. CDR1 is SQVTM and CDR2 is ANQGSEA in the germline V gene. This CDR3 region has 13 residues. The V segment lost 8 bases and the J segment 8 bases; nucleotides outside the gene matches: 10. This CDR3 is CSLQTGEKEKLFF. The CDR3, as DNA: TGCAGCCTCCAGACAGGGGAGAAGGAAAAACTGTTTTTT.